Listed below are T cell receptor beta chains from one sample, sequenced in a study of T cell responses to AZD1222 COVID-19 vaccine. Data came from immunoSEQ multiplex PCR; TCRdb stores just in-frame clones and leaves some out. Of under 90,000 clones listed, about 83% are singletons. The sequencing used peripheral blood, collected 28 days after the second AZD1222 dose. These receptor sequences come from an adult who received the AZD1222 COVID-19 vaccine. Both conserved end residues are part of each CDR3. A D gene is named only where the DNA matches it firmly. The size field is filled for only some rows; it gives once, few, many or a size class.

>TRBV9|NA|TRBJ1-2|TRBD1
CASSGFRDRGRLNYGYTF
TGTGCCAGCAGCGGATTCCGGGACAGGGGGCGTTTAAACTATGGCTACACCTTC
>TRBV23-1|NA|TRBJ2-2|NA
CASSLGVFDTGELFF
TGCGCCAGCAGTCTAGGGGTGTTCGACACCGGGGAGCTGTTTTTT
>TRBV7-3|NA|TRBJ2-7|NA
CASSPYRGTYEQYF
TGTGCCAGCAGCCCCTATCGGGGAACCTACGAGCAGTACTTC
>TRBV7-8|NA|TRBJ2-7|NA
CASSVPRLIARNYEQYF
TGTGCCAGCAGCGTACCTCGACTGATTGCCAGAAATTACGAGCAGTACTTC
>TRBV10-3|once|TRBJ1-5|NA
CAISESVGLNQPQHF
TGTGCCATCAGTGAGTCGGTGGGGTTAAATCAGCCCCAGCATTTT
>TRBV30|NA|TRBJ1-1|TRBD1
CACKYPGTGSAF
TGTGCCTGTAAGTACCCCGGGACAGGTTCTGCGTTT
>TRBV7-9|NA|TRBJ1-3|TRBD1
CASSSFRDREGNTIYF
TGTGCCAGCAGCTCCTTTAGGGACAGGGAAGGAAACACCATATATTTT
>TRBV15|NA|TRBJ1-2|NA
CATSNVPGGGYTF
TGTGCCACCAGCAACGTACCTGGGGGCGGCTACACCTTC
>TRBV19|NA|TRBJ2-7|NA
CASSMAKSSYEQYF
TGTGCCAGTAGTATGGCCAAAAGCTCCTACGAGCAGTACTTC
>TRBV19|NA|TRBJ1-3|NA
CASSDQGYSGNTIYF
TGTGCCAGTAGCGACCAGGGCTACTCTGGAAACACCATATATTTT
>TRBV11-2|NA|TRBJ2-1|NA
CASSKQTGTPSYNEQFF
TGTGCCAGCAGCAAACAAACCGGGACACCCTCCTACAATGAGCAGTTCTTC
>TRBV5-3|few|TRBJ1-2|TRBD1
CARSSAGRQGTPVGYGYTF
TGTGCCAGAAGCTCGGCCGGGAGACAGGGTACCCCAGTGGGCTATGGCTACACCTTC
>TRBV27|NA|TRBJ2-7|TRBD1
CASSPTQGSSYEQYF
TGTGCCAGCAGTCCGACACAGGGGTCCTCCTACGAGCAGTACTTC
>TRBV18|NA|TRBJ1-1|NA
CASSPQGVNTEAFF
TGTGCCAGCTCACCACAGGGTGTGAACACTGAAGCTTTCTTT